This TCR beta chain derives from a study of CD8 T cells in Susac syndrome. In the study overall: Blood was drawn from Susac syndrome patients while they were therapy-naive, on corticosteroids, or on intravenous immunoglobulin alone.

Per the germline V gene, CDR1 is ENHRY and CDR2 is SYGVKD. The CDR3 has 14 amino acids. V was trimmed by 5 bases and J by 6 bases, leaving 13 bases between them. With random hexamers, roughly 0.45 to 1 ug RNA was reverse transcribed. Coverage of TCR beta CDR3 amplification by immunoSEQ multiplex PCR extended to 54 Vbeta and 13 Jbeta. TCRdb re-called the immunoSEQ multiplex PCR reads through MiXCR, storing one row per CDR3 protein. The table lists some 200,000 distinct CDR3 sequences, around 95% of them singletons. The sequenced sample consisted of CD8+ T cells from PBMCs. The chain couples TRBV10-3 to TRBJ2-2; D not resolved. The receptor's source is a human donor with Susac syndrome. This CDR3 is CAISIREESGELFF. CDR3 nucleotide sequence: TGTGCCATCAGTATTAGGGAAGAGTCCGGGGAGCTGTTTTTT.